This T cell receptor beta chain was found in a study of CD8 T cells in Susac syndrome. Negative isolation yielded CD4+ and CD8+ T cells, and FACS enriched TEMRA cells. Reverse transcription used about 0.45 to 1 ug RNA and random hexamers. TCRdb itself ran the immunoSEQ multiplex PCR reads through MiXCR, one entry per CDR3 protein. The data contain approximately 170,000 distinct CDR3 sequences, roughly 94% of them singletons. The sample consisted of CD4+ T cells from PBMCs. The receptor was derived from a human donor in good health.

The CDR3 nucleotides are TGTGCCAGCACCTATCAAGTCGAGGGTGAGCAGTTCTTC. Translation gives CASTYQVEGEQFF. The V gene is TRBV6-6, the J gene TRBJ2-1; possible D gene TRBD2, 5 bases. CDR3 length equals 13 residues. V gave up 7 bases and J gave up 9 bases, with 16 bases separating them. Germline V gives CDR1 MNHNY, CDR2 SVGAGI (reference sequence).